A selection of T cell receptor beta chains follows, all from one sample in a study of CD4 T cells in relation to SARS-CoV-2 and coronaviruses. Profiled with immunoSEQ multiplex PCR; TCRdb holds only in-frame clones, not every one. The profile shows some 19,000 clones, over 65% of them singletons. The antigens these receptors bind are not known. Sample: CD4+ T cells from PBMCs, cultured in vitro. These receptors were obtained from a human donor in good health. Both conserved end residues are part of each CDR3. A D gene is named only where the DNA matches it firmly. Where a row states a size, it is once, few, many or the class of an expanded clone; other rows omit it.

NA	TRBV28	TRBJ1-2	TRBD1	CASSLSGQTYYGYTF	TGTGCCAGCAGTTTGTCGGGACAGACATACTATGGCTACACCTTC
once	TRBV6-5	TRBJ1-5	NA	CASSYADANNQPQHF	TGTGCCAGCAGTTACGCGGACGCTAACAATCAGCCCCAGCATTTT
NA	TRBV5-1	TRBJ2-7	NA	CASSWDYEQYF	TGCGCCAGCAGCTGGGACTACGAGCAGTACTTC
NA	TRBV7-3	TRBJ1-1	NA	CASSKSPGYEAFF	TGTGCCAGCAGCAAATCACCGGGGTACGAAGCTTTCTTT
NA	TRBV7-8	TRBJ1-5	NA	CASSFQGNLYSNQPQHF	TGTGCCAGCAGCTTCCAGGGAAACCTATATAGCAATCAGCCCCAGCATTTT
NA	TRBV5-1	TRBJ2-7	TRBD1	CASSSDRGYEQYF	TGCGCCAGCAGCTCGGACAGGGGATACGAGCAGTACTTC
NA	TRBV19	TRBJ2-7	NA	CASSPDRNTYEQYF	TGTGCCAGTAGTCCTGACAGGAATACCTACGAGCAGTACTTC
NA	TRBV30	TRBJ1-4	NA	CAWSHQGLEKLFF	TGTGCCTGGAGTCACCAGGGACTAGAAAAACTGTTTTTT
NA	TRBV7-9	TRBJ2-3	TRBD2	CASSLIAGTSGTDTQYF	TGTGCCAGCAGCTTGATAGCCGGGACTAGCGGAACAGATACGCAGTATTTT
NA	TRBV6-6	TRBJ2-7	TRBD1	CAAGQGQLYEQYF	TGTGCCGCGGGCCAGGGACAGCTCTACGAGCAGTACTTC
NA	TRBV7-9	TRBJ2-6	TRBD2	CASSLRLAELPSGANVLTF	TGTGCCAGCAGCTTGCGACTAGCGGAGCTGCCCTCTGGGGCCAACGTCCTGACTTTC
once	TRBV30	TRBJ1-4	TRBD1	CAWGQASNEKLFF	TGTGCCTGGGGACAGGCCAGCAATGAAAAACTGTTTTTT
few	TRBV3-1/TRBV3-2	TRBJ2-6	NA	CASSQVPSGANVLTF	TGTGCCAGCAGCCAAGTCCCCTCTGGGGCCAACGTCCTGACTTTC
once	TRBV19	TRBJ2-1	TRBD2	CASSALLAGDFHNEQFF	TGTGCCAGTAGTGCACTACTAGCGGGAGATTTCCACAATGAGCAGTTCTTC
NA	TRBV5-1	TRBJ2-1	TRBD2	CASSSLAGGLGYNEQFF	TGCGCCAGCAGCTCCTTAGCGGGAGGGCTGGGCTACAATGAGCAGTTCTTC
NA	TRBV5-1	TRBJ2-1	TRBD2	CASSEMLAGHNEQFF	TGCGCCAGCAGCGAGATGCTAGCGGGACACAATGAGCAGTTCTTC
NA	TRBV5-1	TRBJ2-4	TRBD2	CASSWTSGRENIQYF	TGCGCCAGCAGCTGGACTAGCGGGAGGGAGAACATTCAGTACTTC
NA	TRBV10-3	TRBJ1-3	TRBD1	CAISESDRGEAGNTIYF	TGTGCCATCAGTGAGTCTGACAGGGGGGAAGCTGGAAACACCATATATTTT
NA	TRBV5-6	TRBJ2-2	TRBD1	CASSFLTGGNTGELFF	TGTGCCAGCAGCTTTCTGACAGGGGGAAACACCGGGGAGCTGTTTTTT
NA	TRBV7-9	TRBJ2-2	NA	CASSLGGAGFLNTGELFF	TGTGCCAGCAGCTTAGGGGGTGCGGGCTTTTTGAACACCGGGGAGCTGTTTTTT
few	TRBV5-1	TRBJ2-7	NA	CASSPDGNSYEQYF	TGCGCCAGCAGCCCGGACGGGAACTCCTACGAGCAGTACTTC
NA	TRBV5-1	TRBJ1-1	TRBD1	CASSLGRGTEAFF	TGCGCCAGCAGCTTGGGCAGGGGGACTGAAGCTTTCTTT
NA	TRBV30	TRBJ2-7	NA	CAWSVTETYYEQYF	TGTGCCTGGAGTGTAACGGAAACCTACTACGAGCAGTACTTC
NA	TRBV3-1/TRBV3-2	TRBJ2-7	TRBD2	CASSQTSGYEQYF	TGTGCCAGCAGCCAGACTAGCGGGTACGAGCAGTACTTC
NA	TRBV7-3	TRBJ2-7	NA	CASSPLQGGIYYEQYF	TGTGCCAGCAGCCCGTTACAGGGAGGTATATACTACGAGCAGTACTTC
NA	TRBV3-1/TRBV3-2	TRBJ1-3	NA	CASSQVFVDSRSGNTIYF	TGTGCCAGCAGCCAAGTCTTCGTCGACAGTCGTTCTGGAAACACCATATATTTT
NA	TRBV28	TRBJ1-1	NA	CASRRDGNTEAFF	TGTGCCAGCAGAAGGGACGGGAACACTGAAGCTTTCTTT
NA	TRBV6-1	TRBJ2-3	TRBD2	CASREQQGTSGRANTDTQYF	TGTGCCAGCAGAGAACAACAGGGGACTAGCGGGAGGGCCAACACAGATACGCAGTATTTT
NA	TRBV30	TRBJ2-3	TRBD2	CARRETTDTQYF	TGTGCCCGGCGGGAGACCACAGATACGCAGTATTTT
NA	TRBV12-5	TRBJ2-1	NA	CASGRDNEQFF	TGTGCTAGTGGCCGGGACAATGAGCAGTTCTTC
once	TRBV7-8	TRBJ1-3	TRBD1	CASSSLPAQGLGNTIYF	TGTGCCAGCAGCTCCCTTCCGGCACAGGGGTTGGGAAACACCATATATTTT
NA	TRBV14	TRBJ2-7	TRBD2	CASSHLGRDYEQYF	TGTGCCAGCAGCCACCTGGGGAGGGACTACGAGCAGTACTTC
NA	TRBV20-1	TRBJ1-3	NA	CSAGDIGSGNTIYF	TGCAGTGCTGGTGACATTGGCAGTGGAAACACCATATATTTT
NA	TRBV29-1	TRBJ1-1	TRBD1	CSVTGTVTTEAFF	TGCAGCGTTACGGGGACAGTTACCACTGAAGCTTTCTTT
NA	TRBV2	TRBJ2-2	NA	CASSEIEGTGELFF	TGTGCCAGCAGTGAAATCGAGGGCACCGGGGAGCTGTTTTTT
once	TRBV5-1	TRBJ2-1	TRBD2	CASSSTTSGRNNEQFF	TGCGCCAGCAGTTCAACCACTAGCGGGCGCAACAATGAGCAGTTCTTC
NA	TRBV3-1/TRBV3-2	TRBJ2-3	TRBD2	CASSRLAGQDTQYF	TGTGCCAGCAGCCGACTAGCGGGACAAGATACGCAGTATTTT
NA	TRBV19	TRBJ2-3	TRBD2	CASSRRTSGKSTDTQYF	TGTGCCAGTAGTAGACGGACTAGCGGAAAGAGCACAGATACGCAGTATTTT
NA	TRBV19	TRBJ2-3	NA	CASTDDPSTDTQYF	TGTGCCAGTACAGACGATCCTAGCACAGATACGCAGTATTTT
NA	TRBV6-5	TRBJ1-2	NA	CASTSRSGGYTF	TGTGCCAGCACCTCCCGAAGCGGGGGTTACACCTTC
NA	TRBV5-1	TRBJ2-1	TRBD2	CASRTRGAREANEQFF	TGCGCCAGCCGCACTCGGGGGGCGCGGGAGGCAAATGAGCAGTTCTTC
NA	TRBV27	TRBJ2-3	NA	CASSPNTDTQYF	TGTGCCAGCAGTCCCAACACAGATACGCAGTATTTT
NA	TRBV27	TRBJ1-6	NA	CASTRWGISPLHF	TGTGCCAGCACCCGCTGGGGGATTTCACCCCTCCACTTT
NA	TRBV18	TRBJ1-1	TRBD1	CASSLNTIGQVNTEAFF	TGTGCCAGCTCACTCAACACTATTGGACAGGTGAACACTGAAGCTTTCTTT